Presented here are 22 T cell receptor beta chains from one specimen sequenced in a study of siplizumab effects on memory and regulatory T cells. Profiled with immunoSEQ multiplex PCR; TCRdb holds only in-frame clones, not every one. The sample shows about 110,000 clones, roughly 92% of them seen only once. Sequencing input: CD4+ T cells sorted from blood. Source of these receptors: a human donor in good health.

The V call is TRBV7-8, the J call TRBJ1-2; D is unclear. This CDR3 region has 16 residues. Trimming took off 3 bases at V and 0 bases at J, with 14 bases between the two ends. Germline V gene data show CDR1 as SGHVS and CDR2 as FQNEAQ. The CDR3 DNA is TGTGCCAGCAGCTTGACCCTCAGAGCAACTAACTATGGCTACACCTTC. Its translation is CASSLTLRATNYGYTF.

CDR3 protein: CASSQDPGGTSGRNEQFF. For the CDR3, the DNA is TGTGCCAGCAGCCAAGATCCCGGCGGGACTAGCGGGAGGAATGAGCAGTTCTTC. This chain joins TRBV4-2 and TRBJ2-1; TRBD2 matches 15 bases. The CDR3 has 18 amino acids. V was pared by 0 bases and J by 7 bases, with 7 bases of the junction left unmatched. Germline loops: CDR1 LGHNA, CDR2 YNFKEQ.

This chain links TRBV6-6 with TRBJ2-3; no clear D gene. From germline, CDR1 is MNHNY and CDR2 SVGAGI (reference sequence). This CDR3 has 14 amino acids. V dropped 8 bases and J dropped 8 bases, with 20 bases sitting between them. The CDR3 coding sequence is TGTGCCAGCCTTGGCACCCGAATGTCGGGTACGCAGTATTTT. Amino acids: CASLGTRMSGTQYF.

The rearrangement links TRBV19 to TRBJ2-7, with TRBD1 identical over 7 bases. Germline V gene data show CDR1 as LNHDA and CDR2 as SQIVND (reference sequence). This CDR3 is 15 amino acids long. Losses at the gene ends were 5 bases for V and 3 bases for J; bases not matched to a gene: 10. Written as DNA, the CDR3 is TGTGCCAGTAGTTCGCCGGGACAGATCAGCTACGAGCAGTACTTC. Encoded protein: CASSSPGQISYEQYF.

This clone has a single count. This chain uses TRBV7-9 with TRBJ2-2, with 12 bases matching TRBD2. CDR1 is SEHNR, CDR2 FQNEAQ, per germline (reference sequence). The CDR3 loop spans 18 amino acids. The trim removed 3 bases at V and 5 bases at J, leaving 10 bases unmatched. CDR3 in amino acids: CASSFTSGLAGRTGELFF. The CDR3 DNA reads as TGTGCCAGCAGCTTTACTTCCGGACTAGCGGGACGGACCGGGGAGCTGTTTTTT.

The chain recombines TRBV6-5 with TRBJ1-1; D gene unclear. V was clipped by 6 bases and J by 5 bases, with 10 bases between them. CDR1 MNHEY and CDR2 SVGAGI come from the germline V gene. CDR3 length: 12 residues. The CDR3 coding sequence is TGTGCCAGCAGGAGGTCGGGGACTGAAGCTTTCTTT. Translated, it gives CASRRSGTEAFF.

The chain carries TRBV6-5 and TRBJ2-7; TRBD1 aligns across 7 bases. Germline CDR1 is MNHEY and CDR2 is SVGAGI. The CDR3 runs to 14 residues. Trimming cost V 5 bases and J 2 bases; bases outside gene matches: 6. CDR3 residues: CASSTMTGPYEQYF. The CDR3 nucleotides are TGTGCCAGCAGTACGATGACAGGGCCCTACGAGCAGTACTTC.

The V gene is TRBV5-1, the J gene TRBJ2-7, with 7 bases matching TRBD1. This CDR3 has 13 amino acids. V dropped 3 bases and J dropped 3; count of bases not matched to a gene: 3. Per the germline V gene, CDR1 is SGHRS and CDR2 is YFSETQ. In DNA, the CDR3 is TGCGCCAGCAGCTCGGGACAGCTCTACGAGCAGTACTTC. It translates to CASSSGQLYEQYF.

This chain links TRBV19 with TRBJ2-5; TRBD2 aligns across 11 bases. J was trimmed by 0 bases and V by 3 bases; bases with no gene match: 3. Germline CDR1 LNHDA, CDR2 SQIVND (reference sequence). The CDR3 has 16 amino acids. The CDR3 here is CASSIWTSGYQETQYF. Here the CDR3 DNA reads TGTGCCAGTAGTATTTGGACTAGCGGGTACCAAGAGACCCAGTACTTC.

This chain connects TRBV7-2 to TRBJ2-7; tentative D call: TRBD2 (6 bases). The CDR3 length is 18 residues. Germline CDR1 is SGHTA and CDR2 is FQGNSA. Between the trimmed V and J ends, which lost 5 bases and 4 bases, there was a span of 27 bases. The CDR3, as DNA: TGTGCCAGCAGCACCCCCCATGGGTTGGAGGGCATTGCATACGAGCAGTACTTC. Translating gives CASSTPHGLEGIAYEQYF.

For the CDR3, the DNA is TGTGCCAGCAGCGCGGGACTAGCCTCAGATACGCAGTATTTT. Amino acid sequence: CASSAGLASDTQYF. The V gene is TRBV7-9, the J gene TRBJ2-3, with 9 bases lining up with TRBD2. The CDR3 is 14 amino acids. Trimming removed 5 bases from V and 4 bases from J; junction bases left unmatched: 4. CDR1 and CDR2 from the germline V gene are SEHNR and FQNEAQ (reference sequence).

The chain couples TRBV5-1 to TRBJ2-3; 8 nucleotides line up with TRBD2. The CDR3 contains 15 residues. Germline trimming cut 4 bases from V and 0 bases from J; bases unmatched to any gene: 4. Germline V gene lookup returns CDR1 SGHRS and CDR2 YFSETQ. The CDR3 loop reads CASSRGGTSTDTQYF. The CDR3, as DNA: TGCGCCAGCAGCCGGGGGGGAACTAGCACAGATACGCAGTATTTT. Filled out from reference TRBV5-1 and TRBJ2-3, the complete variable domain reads KAGVTQTPRYLIKTRGQQVTLSCSPISGHRSVSWYQQTPGQGLQFLFEYFSETQRNKGNFPGRFSGRQFSNSRSEMNVSTLELGDSALYLCASSRGGTSTDTQYFGPGTRLTVL.

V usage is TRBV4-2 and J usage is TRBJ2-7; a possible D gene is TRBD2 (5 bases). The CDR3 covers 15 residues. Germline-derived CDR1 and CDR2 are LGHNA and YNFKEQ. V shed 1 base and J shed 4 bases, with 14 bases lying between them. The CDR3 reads CASSQVTQAGYEQYF. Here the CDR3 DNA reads TGTGCCAGCAGCCAAGTAACCCAGGCGGGTTACGAGCAGTACTTC.

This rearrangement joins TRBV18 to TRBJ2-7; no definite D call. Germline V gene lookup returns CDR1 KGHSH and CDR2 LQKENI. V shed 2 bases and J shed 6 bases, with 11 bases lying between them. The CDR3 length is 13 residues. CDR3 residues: CASSPGRGGEQYF. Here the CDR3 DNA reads TGTGCCAGCTCACCAGGGCGCGGCGGCGAGCAGTACTTC.

The CDR3 DNA reads TGTGCCAGCTCACGAGGGACAGGGATCGAGGCTTTCTTT. The encoded protein is CASSRGTGIEAFF. The rearrangement links TRBV18 to TRBJ1-1; 9 nucleotides match TRBD1. Germline V gives CDR1 KGHSH, CDR2 LQKENI. Trimming removed 4 bases from V and 11 bases from J; junction bases left unmatched: 8. This CDR3 has 13 residues.

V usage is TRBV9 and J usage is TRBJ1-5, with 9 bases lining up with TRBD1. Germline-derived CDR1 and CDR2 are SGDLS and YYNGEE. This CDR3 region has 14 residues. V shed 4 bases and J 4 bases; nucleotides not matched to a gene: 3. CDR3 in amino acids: CASSPDRGNQPQHF. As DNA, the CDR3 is TGTGCCAGCAGCCCCGACAGGGGGAATCAGCCCCAGCATTTT.

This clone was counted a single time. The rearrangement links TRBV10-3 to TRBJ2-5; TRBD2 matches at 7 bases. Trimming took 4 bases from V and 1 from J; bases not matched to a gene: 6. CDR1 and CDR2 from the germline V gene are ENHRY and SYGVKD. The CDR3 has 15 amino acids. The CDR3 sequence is CAISGISGLQETQYF. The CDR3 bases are TGTGCCATCAGTGGCATTAGCGGGCTCCAAGAGACCCAGTACTTC.

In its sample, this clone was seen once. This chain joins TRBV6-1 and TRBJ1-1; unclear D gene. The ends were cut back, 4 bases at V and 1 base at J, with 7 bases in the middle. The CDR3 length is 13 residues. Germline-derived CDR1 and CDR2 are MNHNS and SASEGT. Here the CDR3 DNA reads TGTGCCAGCAGTGGCCGGGGGAACACTGAAGCTTTCTTT. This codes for CASSGRGNTEAFF.

CDR3 sequence: CASSPGQGPNEQFF. The CDR3, as DNA: TGTGCCAGCAGCCCGGGACAGGGGCCCAATGAGCAGTTCTTC. The rearrangement joins TRBV6-5 to TRBJ2-1; 10 nucleotides match TRBD1. The V and J ends lost 6 bases and 6 bases, in that order; junction bases with no gene match: 5. Germline V gene sequence: CDR1 MNHEY, CDR2 SVGAGI. The CDR3 is 14 residues long.

The CDR3 DNA sequence: TGTGCCAGCAGTGATTGGGACAGGGGCGCGAACACCGGGGAGCTGTTTTTT. This encodes CASSDWDRGANTGELFF. The chain links TRBV6-1 to TRBJ2-2; 10 bases fit TRBD1. The trim removed 3 bases at V and 0 bases at J, leaving 4 bases unmatched. The CDR3 spans 17 residues. CDR1 is MNHNS and CDR2 is SASEGT in the germline V gene.

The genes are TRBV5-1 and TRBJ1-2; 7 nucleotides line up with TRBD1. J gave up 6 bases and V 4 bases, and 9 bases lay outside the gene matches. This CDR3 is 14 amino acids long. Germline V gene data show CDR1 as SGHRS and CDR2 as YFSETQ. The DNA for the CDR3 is TGCGCCAGCAGCAGGGACAGCCGAGGGGATGGCTACACCTTC. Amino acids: CASSRDSRGDGYTF.

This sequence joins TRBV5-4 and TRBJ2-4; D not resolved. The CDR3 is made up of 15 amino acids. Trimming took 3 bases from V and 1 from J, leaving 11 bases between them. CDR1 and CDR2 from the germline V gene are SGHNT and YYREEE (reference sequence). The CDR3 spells CASSSPSTAKNIQYF. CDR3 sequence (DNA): TGTGCCAGCAGCTCTCCTAGTACCGCCAAAAACATTCAGTACTTC.